This T cell receptor (beta chain) originates from a study of cytomegalovirus exposure and HLA in healthy donors. Germline V CDR1 and CDR2: LNHDA, SQIVND (reference sequence). This CDR3 comprises 16 residues. J gave up 8 bases and V 4 bases, and 13 bases lay outside the gene matches. Libraries were prepared by immunoSEQ multiplex PCR; TCRdb keeps only in-frame clonotypes and omits some of them. The sample shows approximately 54,000 clones, roughly 89% of them seen only once. Sample: PBMCs. The rearrangement links TRBV19 to TRBJ2-4; 8 bases map to TRBD1. The TCR comes from a woman aged 18-29 years in good health and CMV-seropositive. The CDR3: CASSTPYRDRTDIQYF. CDR3 bases: TGTGCCAGTAGTACTCCTTACCGGGACAGGACCGACATTCAGTACTTC.